This TCR beta chain was captured in a study of graft-versus-host responses after intestinal transplantation. Study-level information: Anti-thymocyte globulin induction preceded about three years of tacrolimus and steroid maintenance in all recipients.

Findings of the study overall: Among recipient marrow samples, GvH clones were found; some appeared first in ileum or blood. Association was observed between peak circulating GvH clone levels and early post-transplant HvG declines.

Only in-frame clones appear in the TCRdb table, and some are missing; sequencing was by immunoSEQ multiplex PCR. This table holds tens of thousands of clones, about 92% found once. Concerning this clone itself: Antigen specificity is unknown.

CDR1 KGHSH and CDR2 LQKENI come from the germline V gene. Between the trimmed V and J ends, which lost 5 bases and 0 bases, there was a span of 11 bases. The CDR3 is made up of 15 amino acids. The chain carries TRBV18 and TRBJ1-5; perhaps TRBD1 as D (6 bases). The TCR was taken from a human donor who received an intestinal transplant. The sequenced sample was unstimulated CD8+ T cells sorted from spleen or lymph node cells, obtained before intestinal transplant. The CDR3 DNA reads TGTGCCAGCTCAGGGACACCCGATAGCAATCAGCCCCAGCATTTT. Protein sequence: CASSGTPDSNQPQHF.